This TCR beta chain is drawn from a study of shared clonotypes between healthy human individuals. The study's findings and limits: Despite large depth, rarefaction showed incomplete sorted-subset sequencing.

Germline V gene lookup returns CDR1 SQVTM and CDR2 ANQGSEA. This CDR3 comprises 12 residues. V shed 7 bases and J 13 bases; nucleotides not matched to a gene: 11. CD8 cells regarded as naive lacked CD45RO, were positively chosen for CCR7, and omitted terminally differentiated effector memory CD45RA+ cells. A word on this clone: Its target is unknown.

Produced via immunoSEQ multiplex PCR; TCRdb's table is partial and in-frame only. The top ten clones hold more than 0.3% of a sample with 550,000 to 600,000 clones, roughly 98% of them seen once. The sequence came from a man aged 30-40 years in good health. The V call is TRBV29-1, the J call TRBJ2-3; TRBD1 matches at 10 bases. Input material: naive CD8+ T cells sorted from blood. The CDR3 loop is CSAARTGGREYF. CDR3 sequence (DNA): TGCAGCGCAGCAAGGACAGGGGGTAGGGAGTATTTT.